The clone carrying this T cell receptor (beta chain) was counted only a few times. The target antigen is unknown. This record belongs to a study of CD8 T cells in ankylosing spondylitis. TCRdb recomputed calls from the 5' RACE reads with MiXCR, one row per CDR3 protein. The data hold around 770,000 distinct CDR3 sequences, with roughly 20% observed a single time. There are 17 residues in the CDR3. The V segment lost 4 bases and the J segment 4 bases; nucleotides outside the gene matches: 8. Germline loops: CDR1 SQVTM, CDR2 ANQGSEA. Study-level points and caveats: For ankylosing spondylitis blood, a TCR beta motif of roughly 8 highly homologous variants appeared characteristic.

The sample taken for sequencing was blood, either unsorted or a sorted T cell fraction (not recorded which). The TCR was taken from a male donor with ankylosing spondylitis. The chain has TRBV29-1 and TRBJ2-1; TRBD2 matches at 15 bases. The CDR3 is CSVALDGLAGGYNEQFF. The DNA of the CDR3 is TGCAGCGTTGCCCTTGACGGACTAGCGGGAGGGTACAATGAGCAGTTCTTC.